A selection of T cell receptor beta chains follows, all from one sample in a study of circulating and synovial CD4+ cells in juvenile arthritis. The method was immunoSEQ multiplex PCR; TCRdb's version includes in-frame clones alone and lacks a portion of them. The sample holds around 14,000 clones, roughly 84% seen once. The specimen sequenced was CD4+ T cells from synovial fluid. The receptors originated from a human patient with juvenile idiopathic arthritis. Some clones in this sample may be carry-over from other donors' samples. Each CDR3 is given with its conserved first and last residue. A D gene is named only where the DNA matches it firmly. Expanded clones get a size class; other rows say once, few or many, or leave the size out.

CDR3: CASSYSGTGQDEQYF
DNA: TGTGCCAGCAGTTACTCGGGGACTGGGCAGGACGAGCAGTACTTC
J: TRBJ2-7
D: NA
V: TRBV6-5
size: NA

CDR3: CASSPPGQNEAFF
DNA: TGTGCCAGCAGCCCGCCGGGACAGAATGAAGCTTTCTTT
J: TRBJ1-1
D: TRBD1
V: TRBV7-2
size: NA

CDR3: CASSLGRGGETQYF
DNA: TGCGCCAGCAGCCTCGGACGAGGAGGGGAGACCCAGTACTTC
J: TRBJ2-5
D: NA
V: TRBV5-1
size: NA

CDR3: CASSHGTEAFF
DNA: TGTGCCAGCAGCCACGGTACTGAAGCTTTCTTT
J: TRBJ1-1
D: NA
V: TRBV7-6
size: NA

CDR3: CASTERETDTQYF
DNA: TGTGCCAGCACCGAGAGGGAAACAGATACGCAGTATTTT
J: TRBJ2-3
D: NA
V: TRBV9
size: NA

CDR3: CASSFTGSYNSPLHF
DNA: TGCGCCAGCAGCTTCACAGGGTCCTATAATTCCCCCCTCCACTTT
J: TRBJ1-6
D: NA
V: TRBV5-1
size: NA

CDR3: CASSQEAGRRTQYF
DNA: TGTGCCAGCAGCCAAGAAGCAGGGCGGAGGACCCAGTACTTC
J: TRBJ2-5
D: NA
V: TRBV14
size: NA

CDR3: CSVLSGREYEQYF
DNA: TGCAGCGTGCTCAGCGGGAGGGAATACGAGCAGTACTTC
J: TRBJ2-7
D: TRBD2
V: TRBV29-1
size: NA

CDR3: CASSLWGQTNYGYTF
DNA: TGTGCCAGCAGCTTATGGGGACAGACTAACTATGGCTACACCTTC
J: TRBJ1-2
D: TRBD1
V: TRBV13
size: NA

CDR3: CASSQGSSSGNTIYF
DNA: TGCGCCAGCAGCCAAGGGAGTTCCTCTGGAAACACCATATATTTT
J: TRBJ1-3
D: NA
V: TRBV4-3
size: few

CDR3: CASSADRGTQFDGYTF
DNA: TGTGCCAGCAGCGCCGACAGGGGGACTCAGTTTGATGGCTACACCTTC
J: TRBJ1-2
D: TRBD1
V: TRBV9
size: NA

CDR3: CASSAYLTGGDGNTIYF
DNA: TGTGCCAGCTCAGCCTACCTTACAGGGGGAGATGGAAACACCATATATTTT
J: TRBJ1-3
D: TRBD1
V: TRBV18
size: once

CDR3: CASSQLDGSNEQFF
DNA: TGTGCCAGCAGCCAACTAGACGGCTCCAATGAGCAGTTCTTC
J: TRBJ2-1
D: NA
V: TRBV4-2
size: NA

CDR3: CASSALAVVGDTGELFF
DNA: TGTGCCAGCAGTGCGCTAGCGGTTGTCGGGGACACCGGGGAGCTGTTTTTT
J: TRBJ2-2
D: TRBD2
V: TRBV2
size: NA

CDR3: CASGRESTDTQYF
DNA: TGTGCCAGCGGTAGGGAGAGCACAGATACGCAGTATTTT
J: TRBJ2-3
D: NA
V: TRBV2
size: NA

CDR3: CASSESIAGGTDTQYF
DNA: TGCGCCAGCAGTGAGTCGATCGCAGGGGGTACAGATACGCAGTATTTT
J: TRBJ2-3
D: TRBD1
V: TRBV10-1
size: once

CDR3: CASKRTSGGAYEQYF
DNA: TGTGCCAGCAAACGCACTAGCGGGGGGGCCTACGAGCAGTACTTC
J: TRBJ2-7
D: TRBD2
V: TRBV6-5
size: NA

CDR3: CASSQSPRAEDTGELFF
DNA: TGCGCCAGCAGTCAATCGCCCAGGGCAGAGGACACCGGGGAGCTGTTTTTT
J: TRBJ2-2
D: NA
V: TRBV23-1
size: few

CDR3: CASSEVRVTDTQYF
DNA: TGTGCCAGCAGTGAGGTCAGGGTGACAGATACGCAGTATTTT
J: TRBJ2-3
D: NA
V: TRBV2
size: NA

CDR3: CAISEFFMDRGLGNIQYF
DNA: TGTGCCATCAGCGAGTTCTTTATGGACAGGGGGCTTGGAAACATTCAGTACTTC
J: TRBJ2-4
D: TRBD1
V: TRBV10-3
size: NA

CDR3: CASSLGDRNTEAFF
DNA: TGTGCCAGCAGCTTGGGAGACAGGAACACTGAAGCTTTCTTT
J: TRBJ1-1
D: NA
V: TRBV5-5
size: NA

CDR3: CASSEGQGKPQHF
DNA: TGTGCCAGCAGTGAGGGACAGGGGAAGCCCCAGCATTTT
J: TRBJ1-5
D: TRBD1
V: TRBV6-1
size: NA

CDR3: CASSSGNQPQHF
DNA: TGTGCCAGCAGTTCGGGTAATCAGCCCCAGCATTTT
J: TRBJ1-5
D: NA
V: TRBV6-5
size: NA

CDR3: CASSYSGRRSPLHF
DNA: TGTGCCAGCAGTTACTCCGGGAGGCGGTCACCCCTCCACTTT
J: TRBJ1-6
D: NA
V: TRBV6-6
size: NA

CDR3: CASSPYLNTEAFF
DNA: TGTGCCAGCAGCCCCTACCTTAACACTGAAGCTTTCTTT
J: TRBJ1-1
D: NA
V: TRBV7-2
size: NA

CDR3: CASSQGWDTQYF
DNA: TGTGCCAGCAGTCAGGGCTGGGATACGCAGTATTTT
J: TRBJ2-3
D: NA
V: TRBV6-5
size: NA

CDR3: CASSEGTGIGYTF
DNA: TGCGCCAGCAGCGAAGGGACAGGGATTGGCTACACCTTC
J: TRBJ1-2
D: TRBD1
V: TRBV5-1
size: few